This is a list of T cell receptor beta chains from one sample in a study of blood T cell repertoires in COVID-19. Clones were read by immunoSEQ multiplex PCR, and TCRdb kept only the in-frame ones, dropping some. The data hold hundreds of thousands of clones, with 89% observed a single time. The sequenced sample was PBMCs or T cells enriched from blood (not recorded which). Source of these receptors: a young woman with acute COVID-19. Each CDR3 is given with its conserved first and last residue. Fields, in order: CDR3 protein, CDR3 DNA, J gene, V gene, D gene, clone size. The D gene is left open where the match is weak. A clone size is listed for some rows: how often the clone was seen (once, few, many), or a class if it is expanded.

cdr3_aa: CATSDTFGEQFF; cdr3_nt: TGTGCCACCAGTGATACATTTGGTGAGCAGTTCTTC; j_call: TRBJ2-1; v_call: TRBV24-1; d_call: -; clone_size: -
cdr3_aa: CASRQGYDDGYTF; cdr3_nt: TGTGCCAGCAGACAGGGGTACGACGATGGCTACACCTTC; j_call: TRBJ1-2; v_call: TRBV6-5; d_call: TRBD1; clone_size: -
cdr3_aa: CASSEAVLAAHYNEQFF; cdr3_nt: TGTGCCAGCAGTGAAGCTGTACTCGCCGCTCACTACAATGAGCAGTTCTTC; j_call: TRBJ2-1; v_call: TRBV2; d_call: -; clone_size: few
cdr3_aa: CASSQGYDSSYEQYF; cdr3_nt: TGCGCCAGCAGCCAAGGATATGACAGTTCCTACGAGCAGTACTTC; j_call: TRBJ2-7; v_call: TRBV4-1; d_call: -; clone_size: -
cdr3_aa: CASSLSPGTNEKLFF; cdr3_nt: TGTGCCAGCAGCTTATCGCCAGGGACTAATGAAAAACTGTTTTTT; j_call: TRBJ1-4; v_call: TRBV7-2; d_call: -; clone_size: few
cdr3_aa: CASSLAAGPYNEQFF; cdr3_nt: TGTGCCAGCAGCTTGGCGGCAGGGCCCTACAATGAGCAGTTCTTC; j_call: TRBJ2-1; v_call: TRBV5-4; d_call: -; clone_size: few
cdr3_aa: CASTLGLAGVNEQFF; cdr3_nt: TGTGCCAGTACCTTGGGACTAGCGGGGGTGAATGAGCAGTTCTTC; j_call: TRBJ2-1; v_call: TRBV19; d_call: TRBD2; clone_size: -
cdr3_aa: CAISVGLDNEQFF; cdr3_nt: TGTGCCATCAGTGTTGGTCTAGACAATGAGCAGTTCTTC; j_call: TRBJ2-1; v_call: TRBV10-3; d_call: -; clone_size: -
cdr3_aa: CASSQDPPIEAGARTDTQYF; cdr3_nt: TGCGCCAGCAGCCAAGATCCCCCAATTGAAGCGGGGGCCCGCACAGATACGCAGTATTTT; j_call: TRBJ2-3; v_call: TRBV4-3; d_call: TRBD2; clone_size: -
cdr3_aa: CASSLGHRVGVGYTF; cdr3_nt: TGTGCCAGCAGCTTAGGCCACAGGGTAGGGGTCGGCTACACCTTC; j_call: TRBJ1-2; v_call: TRBV11-2; d_call: -; clone_size: -
cdr3_aa: CAISGQINQPQHF; cdr3_nt: TGTGCCATCTCTGGGCAGATCAATCAGCCCCAGCATTTT; j_call: TRBJ1-5; v_call: TRBV10-3; d_call: -; clone_size: -
cdr3_aa: CASSVDRRSGNTIYF; cdr3_nt: TGTGCCAGCAGTGTTGACAGACGCTCTGGAAACACCATATATTTT; j_call: TRBJ1-3; v_call: TRBV27; d_call: -; clone_size: -
cdr3_aa: CASSPSPGLSYEQYF; cdr3_nt: TGTGCCAGCAGCCCCTCACCCGGACTCTCCTACGAGCAGTACTTC; j_call: TRBJ2-7; v_call: TRBV11-2; d_call: -; clone_size: -
cdr3_aa: CASSSGRAYEQYF; cdr3_nt: TGTGCCAGCAGCTCCGGCAGGGCCTACGAGCAGTACTTC; j_call: TRBJ2-7; v_call: TRBV5-6; d_call: -; clone_size: once
cdr3_aa: CATHRDGNTIYF; cdr3_nt: TGTGCCACCCACAGGGATGGAAACACCATATATTTT; j_call: TRBJ1-3; v_call: TRBV7-9; d_call: -; clone_size: -
cdr3_aa: CASSIGTAPNEQFF; cdr3_nt: TGTGCCAGCAGTATCGGGACAGCCCCGAATGAGCAGTTCTTC; j_call: TRBJ2-1; v_call: TRBV27; d_call: TRBD1; clone_size: -
cdr3_aa: CASSPQGRRFGEQFF; cdr3_nt: TGTGCCAGCAGCCCACAGGGGCGGCGGTTTGGTGAGCAGTTCTTC; j_call: TRBJ2-1; v_call: TRBV25-1; d_call: TRBD1; clone_size: -
cdr3_aa: CASSPGGPQNYGYTF; cdr3_nt: TGCGCCAGCAGCCCAGGGGGCCCTCAGAACTATGGCTACACCTTC; j_call: TRBJ1-2; v_call: TRBV5-1; d_call: TRBD1; clone_size: -
cdr3_aa: CASSLVRGNEQFF; cdr3_nt: TGTGCCAGCAGCCTAGTAAGGGGCAATGAGCAGTTCTTC; j_call: TRBJ2-1; v_call: TRBV7-3; d_call: -; clone_size: -
cdr3_aa: CATSDPGTAYNEQFF; cdr3_nt: TGTGCCACCAGCGACCCCGGGACAGCATACAATGAGCAGTTCTTC; j_call: TRBJ2-1; v_call: TRBV24-1; d_call: TRBD1; clone_size: -
cdr3_aa: CASSLGDTMNQPQHF; cdr3_nt: TGTGCCAGCAGTCTGGGGGACACTATGAATCAGCCCCAGCATTTT; j_call: TRBJ1-5; v_call: TRBV7-6; d_call: -; clone_size: -
cdr3_aa: CSGRDTEYNEQFF; cdr3_nt: TGCAGCGGCCGGGACACCGAATACAATGAGCAGTTCTTC; j_call: TRBJ2-1; v_call: TRBV29-1; d_call: -; clone_size: -
cdr3_aa: CASSATGIEAFF; cdr3_nt: TGTGCCAGCAGCGCCACAGGGATTGAAGCTTTCTTT; j_call: TRBJ1-1; v_call: TRBV14; d_call: -; clone_size: -
cdr3_aa: CASMGTGEYQPQHF; cdr3_nt: TGTGCCAGCATGGGGACAGGGGAATATCAGCCCCAGCATTTT; j_call: TRBJ1-5; v_call: TRBV2; d_call: TRBD1; clone_size: -
cdr3_aa: CASSLGRGFVTGELFF; cdr3_nt: TGTGCCAGCAGTTTAGGCAGGGGTTTTGTCACCGGGGAGCTGTTTTTT; j_call: TRBJ2-2; v_call: TRBV28; d_call: -; clone_size: -
cdr3_aa: CASSRGTAKNIQYF; cdr3_nt: TGTGCCAGCAGCCGCGGGACAGCCAAAAACATTCAGTACTTC; j_call: TRBJ2-4; v_call: TRBV6-2/TRBV6-3; d_call: -; clone_size: -
cdr3_aa: CASSSKFSTDTQYF; cdr3_nt: TGTGCCAGCAGCTCTAAATTTAGCACAGATACGCAGTATTTT; j_call: TRBJ2-3; v_call: TRBV11-3; d_call: -; clone_size: -
cdr3_aa: CASSEGPTSGGYEQYF; cdr3_nt: TGTGCCAGCAGCGAAGGGCCGACTAGCGGGGGTTACGAGCAGTACTTC; j_call: TRBJ2-7; v_call: TRBV7-8; d_call: TRBD2; clone_size: few
cdr3_aa: CASSFSGTNTEAFF; cdr3_nt: TGTGCCAGCAGCTTTTCTGGCACGAACACTGAAGCTTTCTTT; j_call: TRBJ1-1; v_call: TRBV7-8; d_call: -; clone_size: -
cdr3_aa: CASSGARDTDRPQHF; cdr3_nt: TGTGCCAGCAGTGGCGCTCGGGACACGGATCGGCCCCAGCATTTT; j_call: TRBJ1-5; v_call: TRBV25-1; d_call: -; clone_size: -
cdr3_aa: CASSLGAGPQETQYF; cdr3_nt: TGTGCCAGCAGCTTAGGAGCGGGGCCCCAAGAGACCCAGTACTTC; j_call: TRBJ2-5; v_call: TRBV7-2; d_call: TRBD2; clone_size: -
cdr3_aa: CASGRLTYEQYF; cdr3_nt: TGTGCCAGCGGCCGACTTACCTACGAGCAGTACTTC; j_call: TRBJ2-7; v_call: TRBV6-2/TRBV6-3; d_call: -; clone_size: -
cdr3_aa: CASSIRTANYGYTF; cdr3_nt: TGTGCCAGCAGCATAAGGACAGCTAACTATGGCTACACCTTC; j_call: TRBJ1-2; v_call: TRBV7-2; d_call: -; clone_size: -
cdr3_aa: CASSPARQTSANEQFF; cdr3_nt: TGTGCCAGCAGCCCCGCCCGGCAGACTAGCGCCAATGAGCAGTTCTTC; j_call: TRBJ2-1; v_call: TRBV7-8; d_call: TRBD2; clone_size: once
cdr3_aa: CASSSSGTTTDNEKLFF; cdr3_nt: TGTGCCAGCAGCTCCTCCGGGACAACGACCGATAATGAAAAACTGTTTTTT; j_call: TRBJ1-4; v_call: TRBV7-9; d_call: -; clone_size: -
cdr3_aa: CASSLEGARGQPQHF; cdr3_nt: TGTGCCAGCAGCTTGGAGGGGGCCAGAGGTCAGCCCCAGCATTTT; j_call: TRBJ1-5; v_call: TRBV7-2; d_call: TRBD1; clone_size: -
cdr3_aa: CASSSYTRTVMNTEAFF; cdr3_nt: TGTGCCAGCAGCTCCTATACCCGGACAGTCATGAACACTGAAGCTTTCTTT; j_call: TRBJ1-1; v_call: TRBV11-2; d_call: -; clone_size: -
cdr3_aa: CASNRVPGPYEQYF; cdr3_nt: TGTGCCAGTAACAGGGTTCCGGGACCCTACGAGCAGTACTTC; j_call: TRBJ2-7; v_call: TRBV19; d_call: -; clone_size: -
cdr3_aa: CASSVSSGATQETQYF; cdr3_nt: TGTGCCAGCAGTGTTTCCAGCGGGGCTACCCAAGAGACCCAGTACTTC; j_call: TRBJ2-5; v_call: TRBV2; d_call: TRBD2; clone_size: -
cdr3_aa: CASSPPGQSYEQYF; cdr3_nt: TGTGCCAGCTCACCCCCGGGACAGTCCTACGAGCAGTACTTC; j_call: TRBJ2-7; v_call: TRBV18; d_call: TRBD1; clone_size: -
cdr3_aa: CAWSAQGNNSPLHF; cdr3_nt: TGTGCCTGGAGTGCACAGGGAAATAATTCACCCCTCCACTTT; j_call: TRBJ1-6; v_call: TRBV30; d_call: -; clone_size: -
cdr3_aa: CASSISGGAGTDTQYF; cdr3_nt: TGTGCCAGCAGCATTAGCGGGGGGGCGGGCACAGATACGCAGTATTTT; j_call: TRBJ2-3; v_call: TRBV5-4; d_call: TRBD2; clone_size: -
cdr3_aa: CASSSGTGYEQYF; cdr3_nt: TGTGCCAGCAGTTCAGGGACAGGGTACGAGCAGTACTTC; j_call: TRBJ2-7; v_call: TRBV7-9; d_call: TRBD1; clone_size: -
cdr3_aa: CASSQGQGRGEQFF; cdr3_nt: TGTGCCAGCAGTCAGGGCCAGGGAAGGGGTGAGCAGTTCTTC; j_call: TRBJ2-1; v_call: TRBV6-5; d_call: -; clone_size: -
cdr3_aa: CASSQLSGSSGYTGELFF; cdr3_nt: TGTGCCAGCAGCCAGCTTTCCGGGAGTAGCGGTTACACCGGGGAGCTGTTTTTT; j_call: TRBJ2-2; v_call: TRBV5-4; d_call: -; clone_size: -
cdr3_aa: CASSGTSGGAYEQFF; cdr3_nt: TGTGCCAGCAGCGGGACTAGCGGGGGGGCCTATGAGCAGTTCTTC; j_call: TRBJ2-1; v_call: TRBV5-5; d_call: TRBD2; clone_size: -
cdr3_aa: CASSTSGTGGYGYTF; cdr3_nt: TGTGCCAGTAGTACCTCCGGGACAGGGGGCTATGGCTACACCTTC; j_call: TRBJ1-2; v_call: TRBV19; d_call: TRBD1; clone_size: -
cdr3_aa: CAWSRDGTVNTEAFF; cdr3_nt: TGTGCCTGGAGTAGAGACGGGACAGTGAACACTGAAGCTTTCTTT; j_call: TRBJ1-1; v_call: TRBV30; d_call: TRBD1; clone_size: once
cdr3_aa: CASSQVTGPNEKLFF; cdr3_nt: TGCGCCAGCAGCCAAGTGACAGGGCCAAATGAAAAACTGTTTTTT; j_call: TRBJ1-4; v_call: TRBV4-3; d_call: TRBD1; clone_size: -
cdr3_aa: CASSQQTSGLNEQFF; cdr3_nt: TGTGCCAGCAGCCAGCAGACTAGCGGCCTCAATGAGCAGTTCTTC; j_call: TRBJ2-1; v_call: TRBV7-8; d_call: TRBD2; clone_size: -
cdr3_aa: CASSSSVRTSYRSYEQYF; cdr3_nt: TGTGCCAGCAGTTCTTCCGTTCGGACTAGCTATCGGTCCTACGAGCAGTACTTC; j_call: TRBJ2-7; v_call: TRBV6-2/TRBV6-3; d_call: TRBD2; clone_size: -
cdr3_aa: CASSQQETQYF; cdr3_nt: TGTGCCAGCAGCCAACAAGAGACCCAGTACTTC; j_call: TRBJ2-5; v_call: TRBV7-9; d_call: -; clone_size: -
cdr3_aa: CAIRQATNEQYF; cdr3_nt: TGTGCCATCAGGCAGGCGACCAACGAGCAGTACTTC; j_call: TRBJ2-7; v_call: TRBV10-3; d_call: -; clone_size: few
cdr3_aa: CSAASDSPLHF; cdr3_nt: TGCAGTGCTGCTAGCGACTCACCCCTCCACTTT; j_call: TRBJ1-6; v_call: TRBV20-1; d_call: -; clone_size: -
cdr3_aa: CASSIVAGDNQPQHF; cdr3_nt: TGTGCCAGTAGTATAGTCGCAGGCGACAATCAGCCCCAGCATTTT; j_call: TRBJ1-5; v_call: TRBV19; d_call: -; clone_size: -
cdr3_aa: CASSRSSGGATDTQYF; cdr3_nt: TGTGCCAGCAGCAGGTCTAGCGGGGGGGCGACAGATACGCAGTATTTT; j_call: TRBJ2-3; v_call: TRBV7-2; d_call: TRBD2; clone_size: -
cdr3_aa: CASSSTGGGSNQPQHF; cdr3_nt: TGTGCCAGCAGTTCGACAGGGGGTGGAAGCAATCAGCCCCAGCATTTT; j_call: TRBJ1-5; v_call: TRBV28; d_call: TRBD1; clone_size: -
cdr3_aa: CASSLPSAGANVLTF; cdr3_nt: TGCGCCAGCAGCTTGCCCAGCGCTGGGGCCAACGTCCTGACTTTC; j_call: TRBJ2-6; v_call: TRBV5-1; d_call: -; clone_size: -
cdr3_aa: CATSEGARNQPQHF; cdr3_nt: TGTGCCACCAGTGAGGGGGCACGGAATCAGCCCCAGCATTTT; j_call: TRBJ1-5; v_call: TRBV24-1; d_call: -; clone_size: -